The 18 T cell receptor beta chains listed next were all sequenced from one sample in a study of blood T cells in healthy people across ages (dated by TCRdb to 2015 to 2017). Library prep was done by 5' RACE. The sample was run on an Illumina HiSeq 2500. The second PCR ran for roughly 7 to 12 cycles and used a J-beta primer mix along with a sample-barcoded 5' primer. Through fastp at Q25 and MiXCR, TCRdb rebuilt clones from the public reads, retaining in-frame beta chains. Rows matching on CDR3 protein sequence are summarized as one entry with the most common DNA and genes. This sample lists hundreds of thousands of distinct CDR3 sequences; approximately 60% were detected once. The ten largest clones represent under 30% of the sample. Sequenced material: blood. All receptors derive from a man aged 40-55 years in good health.

J is TRBJ2-1 and V is TRBV11-2, with 11 bases lining up with TRBD2. V shed 7 bases and J 7 bases; nucleotides not matched to a gene: 12. The CDR3 covers 16 residues. Germline V lookup: CDR1 SGHAT, CDR2 FQNNGV. CDR3 sequence (DNA): TGTGCCAGCAACCGCTTTAGCGGGAGGGCCTCGAATGAGCAGTTCTTC. Translated, it gives CASNRFSGRASNEQFF.

The rearrangement links TRBV7-2 to TRBJ2-4; TRBD2 matches 9 bases. Germline-derived CDR1 and CDR2 are SGHTA and FQGNSA. Trimming cost V 3 bases and J 0 bases; bases outside gene matches: 9. This CDR3 region has 18 residues. The CDR3 nucleotides read TGTGCCAGCAGCTTGTCGGCGGGGGGGCTTCTAGCCAAAAACATTCAGTACTTC. This codes for CASSLSAGGLLAKNIQYF. The variable domain in full, with the rest retrieved from reference TRBV7-2 and TRBJ2-4, is GAGVSQSPSNKVTEKGKDVELRCDPISGHTALYWYRQSLGQGLEFLIYFQGNSAPDKSGLPSDRFSAERTGGSVSTLTIQRTQQEDSAVYLCASSLSAGGLLAKNIQYFGAGTRLSVL.

This chain uses TRBV9 with TRBJ2-1; 9 nucleotides line up with TRBD1. Per germline, CDR1 SGDLS and CDR2 YYNGEE. The CDR3 consists of 16 residues. J was trimmed by 7 bases and V by 0 bases; bases with no gene match: 8. The CDR3 nucleotides are TGTGCCAGCAGCGTAGGATGGACAGGGGTAGGGAATGAGCAGTTCTTC. Its translation: CASSVGWTGVGNEQFF.

V and J are TRBV7-2 and TRBJ2-1; 11 bases are a match to TRBD1. The CDR3 runs 15 residues. The J segment lost 9 bases and the V segment lost 5 bases, leaving 9 bases of the junction unmatched. Germline V gene lookup returns CDR1 SGHTA and CDR2 FQGNSA. The CDR3 DNA reads TGTGCCAGCAGCCCTACCGGGACAGGGGGTATTGAGCAGTTCTTC. Residues: CASSPTGTGGIEQFF.

In its sample, this clonotype was seen once. The rearrangement uses TRBV12-3 or TRBV12-4 and TRBJ2-1, with D possibly being TRBD2 (5 bases). Trimming left V 6 bases short and J 8 bases short, with 23 bases between. The CDR3 consists of 16 residues. The CDR3 bases are TGTGCCAGCAGAGAAACGGGGAGTGGGAGTTGGGATGAGCAGTTCTTC. Its translation: CASRETGSGSWDEQFF.

This chain uses TRBV5-1 with TRBJ1-1; TRBD1 matches 10 bases. The ends lost 0 bases at V and 6 bases at J; junction bases unmatched: 14. Germline values: CDR1 SGHRS, CDR2 YFSETQ. The CDR3 totals 18 residues. The CDR3 is CASSLVSGGGTGAAEAFF. The CDR3 DNA reads TGCGCCAGCAGCTTGGTATCAGGAGGTGGGACAGGGGCGGCTGAAGCTTTCTTT.

The rearrangement uses TRBV4-3 and TRBJ2-5, with 12 positions matching TRBD2. The germline V gene encodes CDR1 LGHNA and CDR2 YSLEER. V shed 0 bases and J 3 bases; nucleotides not matched to a gene: 8. This CDR3 is 18 amino acids long. The CDR3 sequence is CASSQERLAGEVEETQYF. As DNA, the CDR3 is TGCGCCAGCAGCCAAGAAAGACTAGCGGGAGAAGTGGAAGAGACCCAGTACTTC.

This clonotype has only a few counts. The V call is TRBV20-1, the J call TRBJ1-4; D remains unclear. Germline lookup yields CDR1 DFQATT and CDR2 SNEGSKA (reference sequence). The CDR3 covers 13 residues. V lost 6 bases to trimming and J lost 4 bases, with 12 bases between them. As DNA, the CDR3 is TGCAGTGCACCTCACGGCCGTAATGAAAAACTGTTTTTT. It yields the protein CSAPHGRNEKLFF.

The CDR3 coding sequence is TGTGCCAGCAGAGGACAGGGGGCGCATACCTACGAGCAGTACTTC. Its protein product is CASRGQGAHTYEQYF. The chain combines TRBV28 with TRBJ2-7, with 11 bases matching TRBD1. The germline V gene encodes CDR1 MDHEN and CDR2 SYDVKM. J gave up 2 bases and V 6 bases, and 6 bases lay outside the gene matches. The CDR3 has 15 amino acids.

The gene calls are TRBV6-1 and TRBJ1-5; D is unresolved. The germline V and J ends were trimmed by 1 base and 2 bases, with 9 bases remaining between them. Germline values: CDR1 MNHNS, CDR2 SASEGT. This CDR3 contains 15 residues. This CDR3 reads CASSEGPVGNQPQHF. CDR3 in DNA: TGTGCCAGCAGTGAAGGCCCAGTGGGCAATCAGCCCCAGCATTTT.

This clonotype was observed a few times. The rearrangement joins TRBV5-1 to TRBJ1-6, with D hard to call. Germline V lookup: CDR1 SGHRS, CDR2 YFSETQ. With 0 bases removed from V and 7 bases from J, the gap between germline ends came to 8 bases. The CDR3 runs 14 residues. The CDR3 protein is CASSLGTHNSPLHF. DNA of the CDR3: TGCGCCAGCAGCTTGGGTACCCACAATTCACCCCTCCACTTT.

The J gene is TRBJ2-1, the V gene TRBV6-6; D gene ambiguous. V lost 7 bases and J lost 1, with 17 bases in between. The CDR3 is made up of 16 amino acids. Germline-derived CDR1 and CDR2 are MNHNY and SVGAGI (reference sequence). In DNA, the CDR3 is TGTGCCAGCAAAGCTCCGGGCAGAGGTTCCTACAATGAGCAGTTCTTC. Translated, it gives CASKAPGRGSYNEQFF.

The V call is TRBV9, the J call TRBJ1-2; D is undetermined. The length of the CDR3 is 12 residues. V was shortened by 7 bases and J by 4 bases, with 11 bases between the two germline ends. Germline V lookup: CDR1 SGDLS, CDR2 YYNGEE. The CDR3 DNA reads TGTGCCAGCCGAACCACAACCTATGGCTACACCTTC. Translation gives CASRTTTYGYTF. The entire variable domain, with the rest obtained from reference TRBV9 and TRBJ1-2, is as follows: DSGVTQTPKHLITATGQRVTLRCSPRSGDLSVYWYQQSLDQGLQFLIQYYNGEERAKGNILERFSAQQFPDLHSELNLSSLELGDSALYFCASRTTTYGYTFGSGTRLTVV.

CDR3 nucleotides: TGCGCCAGCAGCCAAGAGCAGGGTGACAGCTACGAGCAGTACTTC. Translation: CASSQEQGDSYEQYF. This chain uses TRBV4-1 with TRBJ2-4, with D perhaps matching TRBD1 (5 bases). The J call may not be correct, given that the DNA end is closer to TRBJ2-7. Germline assignment: CDR1 MGHRA and CDR2 YSYEKL. CDR3 length equals 15 residues.

The V call is TRBV5-5, the J call TRBJ2-1; D remains unclear. The V end lost 8 bases, the J end lost 5 bases, and 11 bases lay between the germline ends. Germline V gives CDR1 SGHKS, CDR2 YYEKEE (reference sequence). The CDR3 has 12 residues. CDR3 protein: CASILVDNEQFF. In nucleotides, the CDR3 is TGTGCCAGTATCCTGGTTGACAATGAGCAGTTCTTC.

V and J are TRBV4-1 and TRBJ1-2, with a possible D match to TRBD1 (5 bases). This CDR3 region has 16 residues. From germline, CDR1 is MGHRA and CDR2 YSYEKL. V lost 4 bases and J 1 base, leaving 16 bases between the germline ends. CDR3 DNA: TGCGCCAGCAGCCTTAGCGGGGCAGCAAATAACTATGGCTACACCTTC. Protein sequence: CASSLSGAANNYGYTF.

This chain connects TRBV28 to TRBJ2-5; 10 nucleotides match TRBD2. The CDR3 is 15 residues long. V gave up 5 bases and J gave up 5 bases; unmatched junction bases: 8. Looked up from germline, CDR1 is MDHEN and CDR2 is SYDVKM. CDR3 nucleotides: TGTGCCAGCAGTCCAGAGCGGGGGGGCGGGGAGACCCAGTACTTC. Encoded protein: CASSPERGGGETQYF.

The gene calls are TRBV9 and TRBJ1-2; D remains unclear. The CDR3 extends over 13 amino acids. Germline V gene sequence: CDR1 SGDLS, CDR2 YYNGEE. V lost 0 bases and J 1 base, leaving 4 bases between the germline ends. The CDR3 is CASSVGDNYGYTF. CDR3 nucleotide sequence: TGTGCCAGCAGCGTAGGCGATAACTATGGCTACACCTTC.